What follows are 26 T cell receptor beta chains derived from one specimen sequenced in a study of beta chain features in type 1 diabetes. All of the isolated RNA was reverse transcribed, so expressed TCRB transcripts were sequenced. Clones were read by immunoSEQ multiplex PCR, and TCRdb kept only the in-frame ones, dropping some. The sample consists of roughly 150,000 clones, around 10% of them appearing once. Sequenced material: central memory CD4+ T cells from blood. Receptors were obtained from a man in his late teens or twenties in good health.

This clone came up a few times. The chain has TRBV28 and TRBJ1-1; D may be TRBD1 (6 bases). V was pared by 2 bases and J by 4 bases, with 8 bases between. This CDR3 has 13 amino acids. Germline values: CDR1 MDHEN, CDR2 SYDVKM. For the CDR3, the DNA is TGTGCCAGCAGTTTAGCAGGGGTCACTGAAGCTTTCTTT. It encodes CASSLAGVTEAFF.

In its sample, this clone was seen a few times. The rearrangement uses TRBV29-1 and TRBJ2-3; D uncertain. Trimming shortened V by 2 bases and J by 0 bases, and 6 bases separated the two germline ends. Germline values: CDR1 SQVTM, CDR2 ANQGSEA. This CDR3 contains 13 residues. The CDR3 DNA is TGCAGCGTTGAATCGCCGAGCACAGATACGCAGTATTTT. Amino acids: CSVESPSTDTQYF.

A few counts support this clone. The chain joins TRBV29-1 to TRBJ1-1, with D perhaps TRBD1 (5 bases). The CDR3 has 13 residues. V gave up 6 bases and J gave up 1 base, with 12 bases separating them. Germline loops: CDR1 SQVTM, CDR2 ANQGSEA. Here the CDR3 DNA reads TGCAGCGTCCACGGGGGATGGAACACTGAAGCTTTCTTT. It codes for CSVHGGWNTEAFF.

V is TRBV19 and J is TRBJ2-5; the D gene is possibly TRBD2 (6 bases). The germline V and J ends were trimmed by 5 bases and 3 bases, with 7 bases remaining between them. This CDR3 has 12 residues. Per germline, CDR1 LNHDA and CDR2 SQIVND (reference sequence). The CDR3 DNA sequence: TGTGCCAGTAGTGCGGGGAAAGAGACCCAGTACTTC. Protein sequence: CASSAGKETQYF.

The rearrangement uses TRBV29-1 and TRBJ1-1, with 7 bases aligning to TRBD1. The germline CDR1 and CDR2 sequences are SQVTM and ANQGSEA. CDR3 size: 14 residues. V gave up 6 bases and J gave up 3 bases; unmatched junction bases: 10. CDR3 coding DNA: TGCAGCGTCCGTAAGACAGGACAGGACACTGAAGCTTTCTTT. This sequence encodes CSVRKTGQDTEAFF.

The genes are TRBV10-3 and TRBJ2-2; a possible D gene is TRBD1 (5 bases). The CDR3 runs to 15 residues. The V gene's germline CDR1 is ENHRY and CDR2 SYGVKD. V gave up 0 bases and J gave up 2 bases, with 7 bases separating them. CDR3 loop: CAISESTGNTGELFF. CDR3 DNA sequence: TGTGCCATCAGTGAGTCCACAGGAAACACCGGGGAGCTGTTTTTT.

The sample holds a few counts of this clone. The chain combines TRBV20-1 with TRBJ1-3, with D unresolved. Germline assignment: CDR1 DFQATT and CDR2 SNEGSKA (reference sequence). The V gene lost 5 bases and the J gene lost 4 bases, with 6 bases spanning the gap. The CDR3 length is 11 residues. CDR3 DNA: TGCAGTGCTGATGTAGGAAACACCATATATTTT. Translating it yields CSADVGNTIYF.

The CDR3 reads CASSSRGGANTGELFF. CDR3 coding DNA: TGTGCCAGCAGCTCCAGGGGAGGGGCGAACACCGGGGAGCTGTTTTTT. This sequence joins TRBV9 and TRBJ2-2, with a weak D call TRBD2 (7 bases). The CDR3 has 16 residues. Germline V gene data show CDR1 as SGDLS and CDR2 as YYNGEE. Trimming stripped 4 bases from V and 0 bases from J, with 13 bases between.

The sample holds a few counts of this clone. V gene TRBV6-1 combines with J gene TRBJ1-5; D uncertain. Germline-derived CDR1 and CDR2 are MNHNS and SASEGT. The ends were cut back, 7 bases at V and 11 bases at J, with 24 bases in the middle. The CDR3 has 15 amino acids. The CDR3 nucleotides are TGTGCCAGCACCAACTTTCCCCAGGTTAATGTAGCCCAGCATTTT. Its translation: CASTNFPQVNVAQHF.

In DNA, the CDR3 is TGTGCCAGCTCACCACGACTAGCGGGGAGTTCCACAGATACGCAGTATTTT. This translates into CASSPRLAGSSTDTQYF. The chain joins TRBV18 to TRBJ2-3; 11 nucleotides match TRBD2. The germline V gene has CDR1 KGHSH and CDR2 LQKENI. This CDR3 spans 17 amino acids. The junction had 5 bases not matched to a gene; V was cut back by 1 base and J by 2 bases.

The chain uses TRBV4-3 and TRBJ2-2; no clear D gene. V lost 1 base and J 7 bases, leaving 10 bases between the germline ends. The CDR3 has 14 amino acids. The germline gives CDR1 LGHNA, CDR2 YSLEER. The CDR3 spells CASSQAVKGGELFF. Written as DNA, the CDR3 is TGCGCCAGCAGCCAAGCCGTTAAGGGCGGGGAGCTGTTTTTT.

This clone was seen only a few times. V and J are TRBV6-5 and TRBJ1-2; 9 bases match TRBD1. Looked up from germline, CDR1 is MNHEY and CDR2 is SVGAGI. With 6 bases clipped from V and 4 bases from J, the junction kept 6 bases outside the gene matches. CDR3 length: 14 amino acids. This CDR3 is CASSPGTGTYGYTF. In DNA form, the CDR3 reads TGTGCCAGCAGCCCGGGGACAGGGACCTATGGCTACACCTTC.

A note on this clone: Germline and junction disagree at one end, which may indicate a read error. The chain uses TRBV4-1 and TRBJ2-2, with D unclear. CDR1 and CDR2 from the germline V gene are MGHRA and YSYEKL. This CDR3 contains 12 residues. The CDR3 loop is CASSQVDGQLFF. The CDR3 region has the DNA TGCGCCAGCAGCCAAGTCGACGGGCAGCTGTTTTTT.

V gene TRBV29-1 combines with J gene TRBJ2-1; possibly TRBD2 for D (5 bases). Germline values: CDR1 SQVTM, CDR2 ANQGSEA. The CDR3 is 14 amino acids. Trimming cost V 5 bases and J 0 bases, with 11 bases left between them. The CDR3 DNA is TGCAGCGTTAGAGGGATAAGCTCCTACAATGAGCAGTTCTTC. This gives the protein CSVRGISSYNEQFF.

V usage is TRBV5-1 and J usage is TRBJ1-1; 8 bases are a match to TRBD1. The CDR3 runs 13 residues. The germline gives CDR1 SGHRS, CDR2 YFSETQ. V gave up 4 bases and J gave up 1 base; unmatched junction bases: 0. Here the CDR3 reads CASSGQGNTEAFF. The CDR3 nucleotides read TGCGCCAGCAGCGGACAGGGGAACACTGAAGCTTTCTTT.

This clone turned up a few times. This sample includes further DNA sequences coding for the same CDR3. This chain uses TRBV7-9 with TRBJ2-1, with 10 nucleotides matching TRBD1. The CDR3 contains 15 residues. V was clipped by 5 bases and J by 2 bases; unmatched bases: 3. CDR1 and CDR2 (germline): SEHNR, FQNEAQ (reference sequence). The CDR3 DNA reads TGTGCCAGCAGCCCCGGGACAGGGGCCTACAATGAGCAGTTCTTC. Translating gives CASSPGTGAYNEQFF.

The V gene is TRBV7-2, the J gene TRBJ2-7; the match to TRBD1 covers 10 bases. Trimming took 5 bases from V and 6 from J; bases not matched to a gene: 16. This CDR3 has 17 amino acids. Germline CDR1 reads SGHTA; CDR2 reads FQGNSA. The CDR3 is CASSILPPGTGVGEQYF. Here the CDR3 DNA reads TGTGCCAGCAGCATATTACCCCCCGGGACAGGGGTGGGCGAGCAGTACTTC. The variable domain in full, completed from reference TRBV7-2 and TRBJ2-7, reads GAGVSQSPSNKVTEKGKDVELRCDPISGHTALYWYRQSLGQGLEFLIYFQGNSAPDKSGLPSDRFSAERTGGSVSTLTIQRTQQEDSAVYLCASSILPPGTGVGEQYFGPGTRLTVT.

The rearrangement joins TRBV13 to TRBJ2-4, with D perhaps matching TRBD1 or TRBD2 (6 bases each). The V end lost 3 bases, the J end lost 3 bases, and 12 bases lay between the germline ends. The germline V gene has CDR1 PRHDT and CDR2 FYEKMQ (reference sequence). The CDR3 sequence is 15 residues long. DNA of the CDR3: TGTGCCAGCAGCTTTGGAGGGGGTGGCAAAAACATTCAGTACTTC. Translated: CASSFGGGGKNIQYF.

V and J are TRBV6-1 and TRBJ2-7, with 8 positions matching TRBD1. From germline, CDR1 is MNHNS and CDR2 SASEGT. The CDR3 length is 15 residues. J was trimmed by 0 bases and V by 6 bases; bases with no gene match: 7. CDR3 in DNA: TGTGCCAGCAGAGACAGGGGCGCCATCTCCTACGAGCAGTACTTC. Its translation: CASRDRGAISYEQYF.

The table lists this clone with a few counts. This rearrangement joins TRBV18 to TRBJ2-1; TRBD1 is a possible D gene (5 bases). The CDR3 loop spans 15 amino acids. V was clipped by 0 bases and J by 2 bases, with 8 bases between them. Looked up from germline, CDR1 is KGHSH and CDR2 is LQKENI. CDR3 in amino acids: CASSPPAGTYNEQFF. For the CDR3, the DNA is TGTGCCAGCTCACCACCCGCAGGGACCTACAATGAGCAGTTCTTC.

The V call is TRBV7-6, the J call TRBJ2-1, with D maybe TRBD1 (7 bases). The CDR3 runs 16 residues. The V and J ends lost 6 bases and 6 bases respectively, with 21 bases between them. Per the germline V gene, CDR1 is SGHVS and CDR2 is FNYEAQ. The CDR3 DNA follows: TGTGCCAGCAGGATAGGGGGCATTAAGGGAGGCAATGAGCAGTTCTTC. It codes for CASRIGGIKGGNEQFF.

This chain links TRBV28 with TRBJ2-5; D is unresolved. The CDR3 sequence is 16 residues long. Between the trimmed V and J ends, which lost 3 bases and 1 base, there was a span of 15 bases. In germline, CDR1 is MDHEN, CDR2 SYDVKM. In DNA form, the CDR3 reads TGTGCCAGCAGTTTCCTCCCCTTGACGTCCCAAGAGACCCAGTACTTC. This translates into CASSFLPLTSQETQYF.

This clone was seen more than once but under ten times. CDR3 coding DNA: TGCGCCAGCAGGGGACAGGTAGGGTCCTACGAGCAGTACTTC. Protein product: CASRGQVGSYEQYF. This rearrangement joins TRBV5-1 to TRBJ2-7; TRBD1 matches at 8 bases. This CDR3 has 14 amino acids. Germline trimming cut 5 bases from V and 1 base from J; bases unmatched to any gene: 5. Germline CDR1 is SGHRS and CDR2 is YFSETQ. The full variable domain, with the rest looked up from reference TRBV5-1 and TRBJ2-7, is KAGVTQTPRYLIKTRGQQVTLSCSPISGHRSVSWYQQTPGQGLQFLFEYFSETQRNKGNFPGRFSGRQFSNSRSEMNVSTLELGDSALYLCASRGQVGSYEQYFGPGTRLTVT.

The genes are TRBV18 and TRBJ2-2; the D gene is possibly TRBD1 (6 bases). V lost 3 bases and J lost 5, with 19 bases in between. The CDR3 has 17 amino acids. Germline-derived CDR1 and CDR2 are KGHSH and LQKENI. CDR3 in amino acids: CASSPHLQGVMTGELFF. In DNA, the CDR3 is TGTGCCAGCTCACCTCATTTACAGGGAGTGATGACCGGGGAGCTGTTTTTT.

This clone has more than one count but fewer than ten. The chain uses TRBV9 and TRBJ2-3; the D gene could be TRBD1 or TRBD2 (6 bases each). V lost 4 bases to trimming and J lost 2 bases, with 17 bases between them. The CDR3 is 16 residues long. Germline CDR1 SGDLS, CDR2 YYNGEE. CDR3 protein: CASSPSGARNTDTQYF. The CDR3 nucleotides are TGTGCCAGCAGCCCCTCGGGGGCGCGGAACACAGATACGCAGTATTTT.

The chain has TRBV6-5 and TRBJ2-5; D may be TRBD1 (5 bases). Germline V CDR1 and CDR2: MNHEY, SVGAGI. V was cut by 6 bases and J by 2 bases, with 10 bases left in between. This CDR3 has 13 residues. CDR3 sequence: CASSWGRQETQYF. Written as DNA, the CDR3 is TGTGCCAGCAGCTGGGGCAGACAAGAGACCCAGTACTTC.